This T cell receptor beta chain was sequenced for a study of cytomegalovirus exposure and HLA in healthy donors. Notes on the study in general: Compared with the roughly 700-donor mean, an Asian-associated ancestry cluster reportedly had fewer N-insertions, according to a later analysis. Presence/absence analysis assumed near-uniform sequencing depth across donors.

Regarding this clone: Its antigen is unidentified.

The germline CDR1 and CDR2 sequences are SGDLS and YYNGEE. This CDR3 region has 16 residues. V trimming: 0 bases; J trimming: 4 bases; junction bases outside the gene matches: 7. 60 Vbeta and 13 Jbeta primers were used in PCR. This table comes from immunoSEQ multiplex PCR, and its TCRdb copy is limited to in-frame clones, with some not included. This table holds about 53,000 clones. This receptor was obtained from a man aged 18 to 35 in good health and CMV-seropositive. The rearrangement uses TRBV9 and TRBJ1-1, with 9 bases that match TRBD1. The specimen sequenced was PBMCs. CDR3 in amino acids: CASSVDLTGGGTEAFF. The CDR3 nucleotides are TGTGCCAGCAGCGTAGACCTCACAGGGGGCGGCACTGAAGCTTTCTTT. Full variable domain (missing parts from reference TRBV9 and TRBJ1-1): DSGVTQTPKHLITATGQRVTLRCSPRSGDLSVYWYQQSLDQGLQFLIQYYNGEERAKGNILERFSAQQFPDLHSELNLSSLELGDSALYFCASSVDLTGGGTEAFFGQGTRLTVV.